These 8 T cell receptor beta chains originate from one sample sequenced in a study of control samples from healthy donors and cancer patients. Clones were read by immunoSEQ multiplex PCR, and TCRdb kept only the in-frame ones, dropping some. The sample carries 160,000 or so clones, 92% recorded once. Sequenced input: blood. These receptors all come from a woman in her thirties in good health.

The chain carries TRBV4-1 and TRBJ1-6; tentative D call: TRBD1 (5 bases). V was clipped by 3 bases and J by 8 bases, with 14 bases between them. The germline V gene encodes CDR1 MGHRA and CDR2 YSYEKL. CDR3 size: 15 residues. In DNA form, the CDR3 reads TGCGCCAGCAGCCAGGTTACCTTAGGGGATTCACCCCTCCACTTT. This gives the protein CASSQVTLGDSPLHF.

The chain carries TRBV6-4 and TRBJ2-3; TRBD1 agrees at 9 bases. The CDR3 totals 14 residues. Losses at the gene ends were 6 bases for V and 3 bases for J; bases not matched to a gene: 4. In germline, CDR1 is MRHNA, CDR2 SNTAGT. Here the CDR3 reads CASSRQGGTDTQYF. The CDR3, as DNA: TGTGCCAGCAGCAGACAGGGGGGGACAGATACGCAGTATTTT.

This sequence joins TRBV9 and TRBJ2-3; D uncertain. Germline lookup yields CDR1 SGDLS and CDR2 YYNGEE. The CDR3 length is 14 residues. The V gene lost 3 bases and the J gene lost 5 bases, with 13 bases spanning the gap. The CDR3 nucleotides read TGTGCCAGCAGCGGACGATCGACACTAGATACGCAGTATTTT. Translation: CASSGRSTLDTQYF.

This clone came up once. CDR3 sequence (DNA): TGTGCCACCAGCAGAGGACTAGCGGGAGGGCCTAGCACAGATACGCAGTATTTT. This encodes CATSRGLAGGPSTDTQYF. The chain carries TRBV15 and TRBJ2-3; TRBD2 matches at 14 bases. V trimming: 1 base; J trimming: 0 bases; junction bases outside the gene matches: 3. Looked up from germline, CDR1 is LNHNV and CDR2 is YYDKDF (reference sequence). The CDR3 totals 18 residues.

The V gene is TRBV28, the J gene TRBJ1-5; the D is unclear. The V end lost 3 bases, the J end lost 4 bases, and 10 bases lay between the germline ends. The germline V gene has CDR1 MDHEN and CDR2 SYDVKM. This CDR3 spans 14 amino acids. CDR3 loop: CASSFLSLNQPQHF. The CDR3 DNA is TGTGCCAGCAGTTTCCTCAGCCTGAATCAGCCCCAGCATTTT. Supplemented by reference TRBV28 and TRBJ1-5, the full variable domain reads DVKVTQSSRYLVKRTGEKVFLECVQDMDHENMFWYRQDPGLGLRLIYFSYDVKMKEKGDIPEGYSVSREKKERFSLILESASTNQTSMYLCASSFLSLNQPQHFGDGTRLSIL.

By its share, this clone is medium-sized. The chain joins TRBV4-2 to TRBJ2-7; D is uncertain. The V end lost 0 bases, the J end lost 0 bases, and 9 bases lay between the germline ends. CDR3 size: 15 residues. Germline V gene lookup returns CDR1 LGHNA and CDR2 YNFKEQ. Here the CDR3 reads CASSQEVSSSYEQYF. DNA of the CDR3: TGTGCCAGCAGCCAAGAGGTATCTAGCTCCTACGAGCAGTACTTC.

This sequence joins TRBV6-2 or TRBV6-3 and TRBJ1-5, with D maybe TRBD1 (6 bases). From germline, CDR1 is MNHEY and CDR2 SVGEGT. This CDR3 comprises 14 residues. Trimming took off 5 bases at V and 0 bases at J, with 8 bases between the two ends. For the CDR3, the DNA is TGTGCCAGCAGTCAGGGGTATAGCAATCAGCCCCAGCATTTT. It codes for CASSQGYSNQPQHF.

This chain joins TRBV5-1 and TRBJ2-3; TRBD2 matches at 9 bases. With 10 bases clipped from V and 6 bases from J, the junction kept 15 bases outside the gene matches. This CDR3 is built from 15 residues. Germline values: CDR1 SGHRS, CDR2 YFSETQ. DNA for the CDR3: TGCGCCCAGCGAGAGAGCGGGAGGCCCGGGGATACGCAGTATTTT. As protein: CAQRESGRPGDTQYF.